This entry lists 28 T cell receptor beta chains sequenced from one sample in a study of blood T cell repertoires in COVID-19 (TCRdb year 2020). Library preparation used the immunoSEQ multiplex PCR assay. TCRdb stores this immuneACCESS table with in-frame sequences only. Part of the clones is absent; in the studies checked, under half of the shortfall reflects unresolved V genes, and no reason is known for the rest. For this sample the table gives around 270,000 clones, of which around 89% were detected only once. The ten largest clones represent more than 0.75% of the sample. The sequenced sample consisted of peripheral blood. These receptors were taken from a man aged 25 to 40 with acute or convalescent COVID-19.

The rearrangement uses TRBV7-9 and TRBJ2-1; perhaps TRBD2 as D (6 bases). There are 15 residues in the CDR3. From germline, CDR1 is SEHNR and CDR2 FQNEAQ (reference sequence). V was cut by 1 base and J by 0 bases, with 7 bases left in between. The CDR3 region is CASSLDGSSYNEQFF. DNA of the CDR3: TGTGCCAGCAGCTTAGACGGGAGCTCCTACAATGAGCAGTTCTTC.

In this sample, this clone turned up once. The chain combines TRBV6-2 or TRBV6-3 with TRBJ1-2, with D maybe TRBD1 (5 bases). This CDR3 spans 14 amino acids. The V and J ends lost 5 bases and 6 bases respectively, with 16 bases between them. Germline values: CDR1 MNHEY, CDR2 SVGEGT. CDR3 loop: CASSKSGRTNGYTF. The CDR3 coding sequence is TGTGCCAGCAGTAAATCGGGACGGACTAATGGCTACACCTTC.

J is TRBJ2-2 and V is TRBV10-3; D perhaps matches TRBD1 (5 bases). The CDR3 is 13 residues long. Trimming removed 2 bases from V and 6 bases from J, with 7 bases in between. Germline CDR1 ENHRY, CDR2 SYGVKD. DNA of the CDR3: TGTGCCATCAGTGAGCAGGGATCCGGGGAGCTGTTTTTT. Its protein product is CAISEQGSGELFF.

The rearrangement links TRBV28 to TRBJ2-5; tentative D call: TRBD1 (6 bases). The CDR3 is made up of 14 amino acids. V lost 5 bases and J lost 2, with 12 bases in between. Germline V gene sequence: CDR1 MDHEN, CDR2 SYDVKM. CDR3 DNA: TGTGCCAGCAGTAGTTATAGGGGGCAAGAGACCCAGTACTTC. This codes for CASSSYRGQETQYF. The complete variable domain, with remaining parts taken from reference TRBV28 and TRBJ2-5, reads DVKVTQSSRYLVKRTGEKVFLECVQDMDHENMFWYRQDPGLGLRLIYFSYDVKMKEKGDIPEGYSVSREKKERFSLILESASTNQTSMYLCASSSYRGQETQYFGPGTRLLVL.

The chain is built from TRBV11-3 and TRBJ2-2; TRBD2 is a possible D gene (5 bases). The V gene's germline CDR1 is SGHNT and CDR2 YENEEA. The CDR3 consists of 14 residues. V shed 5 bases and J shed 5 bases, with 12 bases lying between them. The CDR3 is CASSTGRDTGELFF. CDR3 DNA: TGTGCCAGCAGCACCGGCCGGGATACCGGGGAGCTGTTTTTT.

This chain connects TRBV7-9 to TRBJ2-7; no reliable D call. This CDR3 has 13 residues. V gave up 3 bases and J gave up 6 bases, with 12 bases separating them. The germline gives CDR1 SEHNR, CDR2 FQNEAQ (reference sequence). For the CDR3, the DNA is TGTGCCAGCAGCTTCTCTAGTTTGAGCGAGCAGTACTTC. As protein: CASSFSSLSEQYF.

The CDR3 reads CASSVVEGGEKLFF. The CDR3 nucleotides read TGTGCCAGCAGCGTAGTGGAGGGAGGGGAAAAACTGTTTTTT. This rearrangement joins TRBV9 to TRBJ1-4; no firm D call. V was cut by 0 bases and J by 8 bases, with 11 bases left in between. Germline CDR1 reads SGDLS; CDR2 reads YYNGEE. The CDR3 covers 14 residues.

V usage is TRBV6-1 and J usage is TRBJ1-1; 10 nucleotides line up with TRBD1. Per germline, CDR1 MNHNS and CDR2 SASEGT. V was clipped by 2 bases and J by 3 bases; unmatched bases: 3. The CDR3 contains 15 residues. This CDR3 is CASSERDRGYTEAFF. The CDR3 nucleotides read TGTGCCAGCAGTGAACGGGACAGGGGCTACACTGAAGCTTTCTTT.

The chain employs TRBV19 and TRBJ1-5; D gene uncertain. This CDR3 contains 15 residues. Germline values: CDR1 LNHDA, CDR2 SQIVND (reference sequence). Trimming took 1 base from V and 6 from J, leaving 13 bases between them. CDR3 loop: CASSIAPSGAQPQHF. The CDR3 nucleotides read TGTGCCAGTAGTATAGCCCCCTCGGGTGCTCAGCCCCAGCATTTT. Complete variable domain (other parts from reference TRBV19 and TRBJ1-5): DGGITQSPKYLFRKEGQNVTLSCEQNLNHDAMYWYRQDPGQGLRLIYYSQIVNDFQKGDIAEGYSVSREKKESFPLTVTSAQKNPTAFYLCASSIAPSGAQPQHFGDGTRLSIL.

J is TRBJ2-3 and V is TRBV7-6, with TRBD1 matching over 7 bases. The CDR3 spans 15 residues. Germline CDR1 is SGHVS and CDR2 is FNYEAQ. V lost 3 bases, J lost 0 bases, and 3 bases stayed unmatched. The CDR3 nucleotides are TGTGCCAGCAGCTTGGGACAGCCTAGCACAGATACGCAGTATTTT. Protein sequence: CASSLGQPSTDTQYF.

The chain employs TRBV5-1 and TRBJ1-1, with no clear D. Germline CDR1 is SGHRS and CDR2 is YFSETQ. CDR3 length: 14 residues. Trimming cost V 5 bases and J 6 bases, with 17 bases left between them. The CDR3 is CASSLPLDVPEAFF. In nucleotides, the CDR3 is TGCGCCAGCAGTCTTCCCCTAGACGTCCCTGAAGCTTTCTTT.

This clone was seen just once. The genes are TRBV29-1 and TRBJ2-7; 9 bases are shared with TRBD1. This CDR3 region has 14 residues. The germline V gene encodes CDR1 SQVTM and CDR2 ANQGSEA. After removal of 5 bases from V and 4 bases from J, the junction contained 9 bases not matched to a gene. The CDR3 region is CSVRRGTGQYEQYF. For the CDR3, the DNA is TGCAGCGTTAGGCGGGGGACAGGGCAGTACGAGCAGTACTTC.

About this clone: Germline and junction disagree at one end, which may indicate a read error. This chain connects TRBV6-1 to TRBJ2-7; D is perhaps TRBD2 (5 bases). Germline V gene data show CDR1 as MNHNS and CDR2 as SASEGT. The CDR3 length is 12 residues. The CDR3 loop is CASSESGTEMGF. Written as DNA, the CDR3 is TGTGCCAGCAGTGAATCGGGAACAGAGATGGGCTTC.

CDR3 region: CSAGWESNQPQHF. The CDR3 DNA reads as TGCAGCGCGGGGTGGGAGAGCAATCAGCCCCAGCATTTT. This sequence joins TRBV29-1 and TRBJ1-5; D unclear. V gave up 7 bases and J gave up 1 base, with 11 bases separating them. The germline gives CDR1 SQVTM, CDR2 ANQGSEA. The CDR3 is made up of 13 amino acids.

The CDR3 region is CALRKRGGRVWWDYGYTF. CDR3 in DNA: TGCGCCTTGAGGAAAAGGGGGGGGCGCGTCTGGTGGGACTATGGCTACACCTTC. The chain employs TRBV23-1 and TRBJ1-2; D possibly corresponds to TRBD1 (6 bases). TRBV23-1 falls under the ORF class, with uncertain function. CDR3 size: 18 residues. Trimming removed 11 bases from V and 3 bases from J, with 31 bases in between.

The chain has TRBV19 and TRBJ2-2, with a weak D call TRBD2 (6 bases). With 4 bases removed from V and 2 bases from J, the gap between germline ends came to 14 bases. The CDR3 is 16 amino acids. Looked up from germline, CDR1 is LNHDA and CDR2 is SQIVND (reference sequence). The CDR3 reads CASSTLGGRNTGELFF. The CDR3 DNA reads TGTGCCAGTAGTACCCTGGGGGGACGAAACACCGGGGAGCTGTTTTTT.

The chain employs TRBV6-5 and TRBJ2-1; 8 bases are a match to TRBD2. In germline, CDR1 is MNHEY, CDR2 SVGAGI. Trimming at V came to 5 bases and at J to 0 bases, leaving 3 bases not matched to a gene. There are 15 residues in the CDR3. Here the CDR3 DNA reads TGTGCCAGCAGTCGGGCGGGGGGCTCCTACAATGAGCAGTTCTTC. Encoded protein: CASSRAGGSYNEQFF.

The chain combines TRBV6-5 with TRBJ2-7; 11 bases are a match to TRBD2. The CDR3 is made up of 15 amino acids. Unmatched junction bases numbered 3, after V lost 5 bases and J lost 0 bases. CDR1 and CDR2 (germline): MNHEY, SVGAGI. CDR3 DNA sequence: TGTGCCAGCAGTCCGACTAGCGGGGTCTCCTACGAGCAGTACTTC. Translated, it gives CASSPTSGVSYEQYF.

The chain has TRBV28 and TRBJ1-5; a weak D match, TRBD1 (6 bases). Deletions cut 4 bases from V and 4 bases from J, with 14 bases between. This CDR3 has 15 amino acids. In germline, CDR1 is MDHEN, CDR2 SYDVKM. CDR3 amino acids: CASSSKDRVNQPQHF. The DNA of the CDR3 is TGTGCCAGCAGTTCCAAGGACAGAGTTAATCAGCCCCAGCATTTT.

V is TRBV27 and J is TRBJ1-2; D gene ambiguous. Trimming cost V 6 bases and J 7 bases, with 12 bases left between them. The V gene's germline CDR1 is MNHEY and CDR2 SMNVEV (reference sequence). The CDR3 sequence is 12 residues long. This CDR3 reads CASRSRGRGYTF. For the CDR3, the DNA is TGTGCCAGCAGATCCCGAGGTCGTGGCTACACCTTC.

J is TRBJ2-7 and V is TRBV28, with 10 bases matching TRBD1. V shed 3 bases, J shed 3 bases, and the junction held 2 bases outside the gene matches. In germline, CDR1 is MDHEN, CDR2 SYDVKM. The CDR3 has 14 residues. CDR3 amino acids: CASSFRDRGYEQYF. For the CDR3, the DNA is TGTGCCAGCAGTTTCCGGGACAGGGGCTACGAGCAGTACTTC.

CDR3 region: CASSDGTVTGELFF. CDR3 DNA: TGCGCCAGCAGTGATGGGACAGTAACCGGGGAGCTGTTTTTT. The rearrangement links TRBV10-1 to TRBJ2-2; 7 bases are shared with TRBD1. V dropped 3 bases and J dropped 5; count of bases not matched to a gene: 3. The length of the CDR3 is 14 residues. The germline CDR1 and CDR2 sequences are WNHNN and SYGVQD (reference sequence).

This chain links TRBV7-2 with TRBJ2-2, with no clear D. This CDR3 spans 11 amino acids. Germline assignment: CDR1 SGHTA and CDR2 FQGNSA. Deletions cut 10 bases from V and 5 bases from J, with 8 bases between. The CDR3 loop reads CAIRLTGELFF. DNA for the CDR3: TGTGCCATCCGTCTGACCGGGGAGCTGTTTTTT.

The CDR3 protein is CASSSYGIQETQYF. Here the CDR3 DNA reads TGTGCCAGCAGCTCCTACGGGATCCAAGAGACCCAGTACTTC. The chain employs TRBV7-2 and TRBJ2-5, with D perhaps matching TRBD2 (5 bases). Germline loops: CDR1 SGHTA, CDR2 FQGNSA. The CDR3 sequence is 14 residues long. Trimming removed 4 bases from V and 1 base from J, with 10 bases in between.

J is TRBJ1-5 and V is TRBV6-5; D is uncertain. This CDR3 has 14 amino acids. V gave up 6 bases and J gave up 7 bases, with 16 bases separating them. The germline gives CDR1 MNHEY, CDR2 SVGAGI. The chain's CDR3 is CASREIIGFQPQHF. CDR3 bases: TGTGCCAGCAGGGAGATAATCGGGTTCCAGCCCCAGCATTTT.

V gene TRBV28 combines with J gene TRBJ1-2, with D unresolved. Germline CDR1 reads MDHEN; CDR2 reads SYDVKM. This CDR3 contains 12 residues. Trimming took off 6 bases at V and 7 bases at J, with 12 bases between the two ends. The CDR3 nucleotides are TGTGCCAGCAGCGGGTTTGCCCCTGGCTACACCTTC. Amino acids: CASSGFAPGYTF.

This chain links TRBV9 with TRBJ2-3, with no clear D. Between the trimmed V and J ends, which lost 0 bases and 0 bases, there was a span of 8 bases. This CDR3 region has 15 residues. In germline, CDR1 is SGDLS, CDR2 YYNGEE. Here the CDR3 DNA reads TGTGCCAGCAGCGTAGGGGCAACTAGCACAGATACGCAGTATTTT. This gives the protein CASSVGATSTDTQYF.

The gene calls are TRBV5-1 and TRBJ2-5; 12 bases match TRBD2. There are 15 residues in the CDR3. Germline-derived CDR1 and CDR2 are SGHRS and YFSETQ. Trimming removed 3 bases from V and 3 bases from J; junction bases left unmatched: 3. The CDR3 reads CASSSLAGGKETQYF. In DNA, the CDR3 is TGCGCCAGCAGCTCCCTAGCGGGAGGGAAAGAGACCCAGTACTTC.